This entry concerns a single TCR beta chain. No antigen is known for it. These data come from a study of cytomegalovirus exposure and HLA in healthy donors. The study's findings and limits: Associated with cytomegalovirus, according to the listing, were fewer than 200 TCR beta chains. While the bulk of TCR sequences proved rare, some public TCRs turned up in many donors. Accurate HLA-A and HLA-B prediction from TCR beta sequences was reported for most subjects. Donors belonging to an Asian-associated ancestry cluster reportedly showed fewer N-insertions in productive TCRs than the roughly 670-donor mean, according to what a later analysis found.

CDR1 is MNHEY, CDR2 SVGAGI, per germline. The CDR3 has 14 residues. V lost 4 bases to trimming and J lost 7 bases, with 16 bases between them. Primers for the PCR totalled 60 Vbeta and 13 Jbeta. Sequencing was performed with immunoSEQ multiplex PCR; in TCRdb, only in-frame clones are kept and a portion is missing. Found here are about 120,000 clones, 60% to 85% of them singletons; the top ten hold 2.7%. This TCR was recovered from a female donor in good health and CMV-seronegative. The chain recombines TRBV6-5 with TRBJ1-1; D gene unclear. Input material: PBMCs. CDR3 sequence (DNA): TGTGCCAGCAGTTCCCCAGCCGGCAGGTTTGAAGCTTTCTTT. Protein product: CASSSPAGRFEAFF.